This T cell receptor beta chain was recovered during a study of monozygotic twins with inflammatory bowel disease. Findings and limits, study-wide: IBD patients exhibited fewer clonotypes shared with other individuals than healthy twins, particularly with disease activity. Different subtypes (of T cells) could not be told apart from one another.

CDR1 and CDR2 (germline): SGHVT, SQSDAQ. The CDR3 is 15 amino acids. One entry per CDR3 protein, without DNA, is what TCRdb gives after re-calling the 5' RACE reads. In all, the sample yields about 93,000 distinct CDR3 sequences. No sorting of T cells preceded isolation of total RNA from whole blood. On this clonotype: What it recognizes is unknown.

The chain has TRBV7-4 and TRBJ2-7. Specimen: blood. The sequence was obtained from a human donor with ulcerative colitis or Crohn's disease, or a healthy co-twin of an affected twin (not recorded which). This chain's CDR3 is CASSYSIVCWDEQYF.